This TCR beta chain was found in a study of blood T cell repertoires in COVID-19. Study in general: Some COVID-19 samples were acute and others convalescent; all came from the United States, Italy and Spain.

Profiling relied on immunoSEQ multiplex PCR, and the TCRdb table lists in-frame clones only, not all of them. Seen here are 190,000 or so clones, roughly 81% observed once, and the top ten hold about 11%. The CDR3 has 16 amino acids. V lost 6 bases to trimming and J lost 3 bases; unmatched junction nucleotides: 11. Germline CDR1 MDHEN, CDR2 SYDVKM. Seattle researchers signed up patients amid active infection and tracked them longitudinally. The sequenced material came from peripheral blood. The clonotype comes from an elderly woman with COVID-19, enrolled during active disease. V is TRBV28 and J is TRBJ2-1, with TRBD2 matching 7 bases. The CDR3 loop is CASRGPSSGVYNEQFF. Written as DNA, the CDR3 is TGTGCCAGCAGAGGACCTTCTAGCGGAGTCTACAATGAGCAGTTCTTC.